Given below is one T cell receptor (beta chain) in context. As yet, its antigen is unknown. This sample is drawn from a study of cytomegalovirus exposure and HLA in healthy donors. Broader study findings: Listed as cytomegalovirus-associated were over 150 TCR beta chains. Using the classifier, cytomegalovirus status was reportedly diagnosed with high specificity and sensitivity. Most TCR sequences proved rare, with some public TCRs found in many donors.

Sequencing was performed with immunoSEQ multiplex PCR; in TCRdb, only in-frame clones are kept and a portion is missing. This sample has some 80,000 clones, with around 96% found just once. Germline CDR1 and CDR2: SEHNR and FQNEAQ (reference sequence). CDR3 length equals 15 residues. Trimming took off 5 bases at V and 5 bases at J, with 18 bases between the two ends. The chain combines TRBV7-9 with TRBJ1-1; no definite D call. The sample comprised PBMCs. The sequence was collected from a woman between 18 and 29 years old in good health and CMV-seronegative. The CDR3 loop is CASSPRTGSGTEAFF. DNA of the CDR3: TGTGCCAGCAGCCCCAGGACCGGGTCGGGGACTGAAGCTTTCTTT. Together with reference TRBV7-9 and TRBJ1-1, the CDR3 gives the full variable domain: DTGVSQNPRHKITKRGQNVTFRCDPISEHNRLYWYRQTLGQGPEFLTYFQNEAQLEKSRLLSDRFSAERPKGSFSTLEIQRTEQGDSAMYLCASSPRTGSGTEAFFGQGTRLTVV.